Below, one T cell receptor beta chain is given with its context. Its antigen is as yet unknown. This entry comes from a study of T cell responses to AZD1222 COVID-19 vaccine. Germline V gene sequence: CDR1 SGHRS, CDR2 YFSETQ. The CDR3 is 14 residues long. Trimming shortened V by 1 base and J by 7 bases, and 14 bases separated the two germline ends. Profiled with immunoSEQ multiplex PCR; TCRdb holds only in-frame clones, not every one. The sample lists about 92,000 clones; about 89% were seen once. General study results and limits: At baseline, just a handful of AZD1222 recipients tested seropositive. There were mostly white British donors and more females than males, and clonal diversity was possibly underestimated. Spike-specific TCR breadth and depth both grew after two AZD1222 doses.

This TCR was sampled from an adult in good health. The chain employs TRBV5-1 and TRBJ1-2; D gene unclear. Here the sequenced sample was peripheral blood, taken on day 0 of AZD1222 vaccination. This chain's CDR3 is CASSLNGEGGGYTF. The DNA of the CDR3 is TGCGCCAGCAGCTTGAACGGGGAGGGTGGTGGCTACACCTTC.